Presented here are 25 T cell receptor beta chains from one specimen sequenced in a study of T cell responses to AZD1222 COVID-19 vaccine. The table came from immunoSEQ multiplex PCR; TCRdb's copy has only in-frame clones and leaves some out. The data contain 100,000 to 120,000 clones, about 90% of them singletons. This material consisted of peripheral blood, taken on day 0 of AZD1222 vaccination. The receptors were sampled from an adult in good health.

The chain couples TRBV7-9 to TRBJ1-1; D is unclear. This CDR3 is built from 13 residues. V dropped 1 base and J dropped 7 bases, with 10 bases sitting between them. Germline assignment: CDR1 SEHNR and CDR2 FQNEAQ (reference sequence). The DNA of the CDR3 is TGTGCCAGCAGCTTAGAGGTTGCGGGTGAAGCTTTCTTT. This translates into CASSLEVAGEAFF.

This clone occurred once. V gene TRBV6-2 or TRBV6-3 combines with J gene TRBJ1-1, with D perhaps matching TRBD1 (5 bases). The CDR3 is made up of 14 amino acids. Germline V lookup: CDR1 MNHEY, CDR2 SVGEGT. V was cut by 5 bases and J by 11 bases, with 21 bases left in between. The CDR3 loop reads CASSQPPTTGNAFF. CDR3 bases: TGTGCCAGCAGTCAACCCCCTACCACAGGAAATGCTTTCTTT.

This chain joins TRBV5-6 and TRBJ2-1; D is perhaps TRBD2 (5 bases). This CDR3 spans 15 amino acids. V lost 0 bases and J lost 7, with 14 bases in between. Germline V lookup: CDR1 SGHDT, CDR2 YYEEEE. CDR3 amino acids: CASSLAGIGKNEQFF. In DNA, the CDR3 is TGTGCCAGCAGCTTGGCCGGGATTGGGAAGAATGAGCAGTTCTTC.

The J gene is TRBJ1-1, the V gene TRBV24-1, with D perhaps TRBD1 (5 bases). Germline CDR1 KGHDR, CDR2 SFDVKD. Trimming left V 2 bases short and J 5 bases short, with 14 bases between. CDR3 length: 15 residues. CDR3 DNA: TGTGCCACCAGTGATTCGGGTCAGGGCGATACTGAAGCTTTCTTT. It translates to CATSDSGQGDTEAFF.

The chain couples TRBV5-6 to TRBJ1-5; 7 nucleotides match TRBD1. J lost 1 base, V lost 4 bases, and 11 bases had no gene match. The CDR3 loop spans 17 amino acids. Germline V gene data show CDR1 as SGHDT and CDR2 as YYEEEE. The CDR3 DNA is TGTGCCAGCAGCCATTTTTTCGACAGGGCAAGCAATCAGCCCCAGCATTTT. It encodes CASSHFFDRASNQPQHF.

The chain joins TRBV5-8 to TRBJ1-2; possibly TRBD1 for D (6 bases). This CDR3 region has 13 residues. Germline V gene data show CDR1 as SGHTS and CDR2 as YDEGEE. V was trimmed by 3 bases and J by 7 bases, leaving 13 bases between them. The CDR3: CASSYRGQGGYTF. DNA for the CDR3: TGTGCCAGCAGCTACCGGGGGCAGGGTGGCTACACCTTC.

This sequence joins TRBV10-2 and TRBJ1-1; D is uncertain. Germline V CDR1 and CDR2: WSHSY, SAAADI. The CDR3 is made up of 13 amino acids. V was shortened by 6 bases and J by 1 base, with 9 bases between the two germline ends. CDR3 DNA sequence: TGCGCCAGCAGGACCAACAGGAACACTGAAGCTTTCTTT. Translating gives CASRTNRNTEAFF.

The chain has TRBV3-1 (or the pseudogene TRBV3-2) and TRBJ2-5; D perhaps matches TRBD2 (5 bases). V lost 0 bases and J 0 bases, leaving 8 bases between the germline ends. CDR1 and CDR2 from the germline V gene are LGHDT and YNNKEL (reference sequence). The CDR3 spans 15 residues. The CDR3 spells CASSQDTGNQETQYF. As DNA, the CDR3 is TGTGCCAGCAGCCAAGATACGGGGAACCAAGAGACCCAGTACTTC.

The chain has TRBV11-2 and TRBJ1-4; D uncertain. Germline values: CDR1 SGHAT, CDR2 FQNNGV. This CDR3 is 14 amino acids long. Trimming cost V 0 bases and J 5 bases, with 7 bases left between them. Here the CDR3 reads CASSLDSGNEKLFF. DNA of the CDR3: TGTGCCAGCAGCTTAGATTCGGGGAATGAAAAACTGTTTTTT.

CDR3 DNA: TGCGCCAGCAGCCAGGCATCAACAGGGGGCCACGAGCAGTACTTC. Translation: CASSQASTGGHEQYF. This rearrangement joins TRBV4-3 to TRBJ2-7; 9 nucleotides agree with TRBD1. Germline loops: CDR1 LGHNA, CDR2 YSLEER. V gave up 3 bases and J gave up 5 bases; unmatched junction bases: 8. The length of the CDR3 is 15 residues.

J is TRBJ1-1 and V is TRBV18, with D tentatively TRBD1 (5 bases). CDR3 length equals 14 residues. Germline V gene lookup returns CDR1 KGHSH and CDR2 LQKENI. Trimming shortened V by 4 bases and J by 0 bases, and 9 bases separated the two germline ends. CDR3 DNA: TGTGCCAGCTCACTATTAGGGGTGAACACTGAAGCTTTCTTT. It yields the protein CASSLLGVNTEAFF.

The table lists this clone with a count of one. This chain's CDR3 is CSGARAYEQYF. DNA of the CDR3: TGCAGTGGTGCCAGGGCCTACGAGCAGTACTTC. V usage is TRBV20-1 and J usage is TRBJ2-7, with a weak D call TRBD1 (5 bases). Trimming left V 7 bases short and J 2 bases short, with 9 bases between. The CDR3 has 11 residues. The germline V gene has CDR1 DFQATT and CDR2 SNEGSKA (reference sequence).

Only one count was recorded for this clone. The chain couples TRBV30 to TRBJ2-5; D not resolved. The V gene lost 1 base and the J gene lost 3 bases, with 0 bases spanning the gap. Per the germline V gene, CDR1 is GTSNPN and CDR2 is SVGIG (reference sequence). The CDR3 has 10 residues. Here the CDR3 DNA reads TGTGCCTGGAGTGAAGAGACCCAGTACTTC. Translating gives CAWSEETQYF.

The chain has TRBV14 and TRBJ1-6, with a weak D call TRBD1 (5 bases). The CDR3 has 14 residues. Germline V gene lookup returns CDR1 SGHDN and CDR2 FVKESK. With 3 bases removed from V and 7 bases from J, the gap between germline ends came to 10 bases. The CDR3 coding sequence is TGTGCCAGCAGCCAGGGCAGGGAGAATTCACCCCTCCACTTT. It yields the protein CASSQGRENSPLHF.

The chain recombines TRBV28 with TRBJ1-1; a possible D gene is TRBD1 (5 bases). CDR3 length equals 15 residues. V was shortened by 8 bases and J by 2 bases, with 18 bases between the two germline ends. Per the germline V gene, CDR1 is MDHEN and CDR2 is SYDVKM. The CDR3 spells CASPPAGRGNTEAFF. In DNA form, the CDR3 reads TGTGCCAGCCCCCCGGCGGGGCGAGGAAACACTGAAGCTTTCTTT.

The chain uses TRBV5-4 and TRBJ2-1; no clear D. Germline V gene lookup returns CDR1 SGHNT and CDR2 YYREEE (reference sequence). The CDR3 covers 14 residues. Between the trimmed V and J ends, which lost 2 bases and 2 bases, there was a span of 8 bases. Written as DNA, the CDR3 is TGTGCCAGCAGCTTCCCGCTACCCTACAATGAGCAGTTCTTC. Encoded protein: CASSFPLPYNEQFF.

CDR3 bases: TGTGCCAGCAGTTTTAGCAGGGTTTCCTATGGCTACACCTTC. It yields the protein CASSFSRVSYGYTF. This chain links TRBV5-4 with TRBJ1-2; tentative D call: TRBD1 (5 bases). Trimming cost V 5 bases and J 4 bases, with 15 bases left between them. CDR3 size: 14 residues. Germline V gene data show CDR1 as SGHNT and CDR2 as YYREEE (reference sequence).

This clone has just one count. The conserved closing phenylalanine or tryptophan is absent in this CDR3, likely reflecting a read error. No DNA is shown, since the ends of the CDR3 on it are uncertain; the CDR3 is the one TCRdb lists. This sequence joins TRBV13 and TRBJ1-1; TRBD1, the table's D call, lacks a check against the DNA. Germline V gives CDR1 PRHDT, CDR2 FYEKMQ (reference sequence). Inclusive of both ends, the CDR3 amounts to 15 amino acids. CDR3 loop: CASSLSVGTGGAVFT.

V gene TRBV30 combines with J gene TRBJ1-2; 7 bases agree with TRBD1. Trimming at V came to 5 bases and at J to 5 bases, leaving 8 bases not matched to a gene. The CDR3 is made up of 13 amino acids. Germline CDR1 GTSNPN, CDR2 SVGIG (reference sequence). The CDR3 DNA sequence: TGTGCCTGGGGCCGCGGGACAGCATATGGCTACACCTTC. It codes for CAWGRGTAYGYTF.

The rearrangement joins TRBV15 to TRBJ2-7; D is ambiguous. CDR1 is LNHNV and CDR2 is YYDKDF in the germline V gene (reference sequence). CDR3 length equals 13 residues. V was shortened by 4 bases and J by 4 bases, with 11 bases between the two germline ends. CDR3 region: CATSILMPYEQYF. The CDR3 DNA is TGTGCCACCAGCATACTAATGCCTTACGAGCAGTACTTC.

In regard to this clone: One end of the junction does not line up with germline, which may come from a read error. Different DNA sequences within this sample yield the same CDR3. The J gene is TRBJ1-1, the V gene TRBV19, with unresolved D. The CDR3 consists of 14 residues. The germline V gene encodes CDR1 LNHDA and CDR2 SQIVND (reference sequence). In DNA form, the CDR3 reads TGTGCCAGTAGCATAGGGCAACCGAACACTGAAGCTTTCTTT. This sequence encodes CASSIGQPNTEAFF. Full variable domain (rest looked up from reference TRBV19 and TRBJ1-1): DGGITQSPKYLFRKEGQNVTLSCEQNLNHDAMYWYRQDPGQGLRLIYYSQIVNDFQKGDIAEGYSVSREKKESFPLTVTSAQKNPTAFYLCASSIGQPNTEAFFGQGTRLTVV.

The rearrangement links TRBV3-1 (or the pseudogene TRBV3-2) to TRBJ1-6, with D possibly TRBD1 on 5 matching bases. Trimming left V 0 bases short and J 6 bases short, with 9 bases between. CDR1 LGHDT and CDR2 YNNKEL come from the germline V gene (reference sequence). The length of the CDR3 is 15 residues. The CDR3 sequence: CASSQDRTPNSPLHF. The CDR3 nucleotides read TGTGCCAGCAGCCAAGATAGGACACCTAATTCACCCCTCCACTTT.

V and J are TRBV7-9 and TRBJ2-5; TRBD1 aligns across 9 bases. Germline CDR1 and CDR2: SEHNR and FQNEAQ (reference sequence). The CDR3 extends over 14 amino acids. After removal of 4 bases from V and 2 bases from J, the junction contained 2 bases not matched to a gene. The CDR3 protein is CASSSGQGQETQYF. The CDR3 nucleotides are TGTGCCAGCAGCTCTGGACAGGGGCAAGAGACCCAGTACTTC.

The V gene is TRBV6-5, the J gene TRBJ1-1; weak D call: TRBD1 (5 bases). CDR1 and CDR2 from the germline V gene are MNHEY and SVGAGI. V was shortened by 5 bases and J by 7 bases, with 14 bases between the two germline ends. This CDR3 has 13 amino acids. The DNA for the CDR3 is TGTGCCAGCAGTCGTCGGACGGGGCTTGAAGCTTTCTTT. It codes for CASSRRTGLEAFF.

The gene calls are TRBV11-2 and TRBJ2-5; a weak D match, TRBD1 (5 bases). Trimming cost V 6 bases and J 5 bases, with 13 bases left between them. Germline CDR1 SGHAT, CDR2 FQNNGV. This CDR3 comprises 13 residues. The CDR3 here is CASRRQLVETQYF. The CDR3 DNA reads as TGTGCCAGCAGGCGACAGTTAGTGGAGACCCAGTACTTC.